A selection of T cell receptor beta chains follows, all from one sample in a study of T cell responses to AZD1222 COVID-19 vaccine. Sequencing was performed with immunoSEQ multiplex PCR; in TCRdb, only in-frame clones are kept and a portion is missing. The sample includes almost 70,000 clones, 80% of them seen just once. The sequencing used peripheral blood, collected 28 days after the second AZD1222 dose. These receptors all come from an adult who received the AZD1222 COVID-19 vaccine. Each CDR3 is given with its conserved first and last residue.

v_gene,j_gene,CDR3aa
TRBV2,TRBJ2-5,CASNQETQYF
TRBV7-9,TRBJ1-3,CASSSTITRGSSGNTIYF
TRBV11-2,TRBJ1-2,CASTQPGRRYGYTF
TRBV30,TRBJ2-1,CAWRTTSYNEQFF
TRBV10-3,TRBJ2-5,CATSPREGETQYF
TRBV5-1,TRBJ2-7,CASSLGDRVTYEQYF
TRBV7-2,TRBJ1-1,CASSLGPRARTEAFF
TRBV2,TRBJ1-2,CASRDYRSYGYTF
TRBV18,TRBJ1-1,CASSPGQGSLSFTEAFF
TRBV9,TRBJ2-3,CASSPGQGSTDTQYF
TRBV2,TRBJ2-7,CASRSPGQRFYEQYF
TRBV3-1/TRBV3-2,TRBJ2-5,CASSPYLAGGGETQYF
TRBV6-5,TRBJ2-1,CASTQVVHEQFF
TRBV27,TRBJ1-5,CATSNRYSNQPQHF
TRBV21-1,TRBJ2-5,CASSKVARGETQYF
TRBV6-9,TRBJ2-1,CASSYRLGGYNEQFF
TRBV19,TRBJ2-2,CASSPLRDTGELFF
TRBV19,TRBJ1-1,CASSSRISTEAFF
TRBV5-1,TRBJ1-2,CASSLTGGEYGYTF
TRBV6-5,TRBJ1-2,CASIPGGGRDGYTF
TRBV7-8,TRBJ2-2,CASSLARRMGTGELFF
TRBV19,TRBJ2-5,CASSRGAWETQYF
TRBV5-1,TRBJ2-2,CASSSYRANTGELFF
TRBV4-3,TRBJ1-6,CASSQPGVSPLHF
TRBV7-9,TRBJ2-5,CASSRPHPTQYF
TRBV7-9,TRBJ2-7,CASSPFLGGLVGDYEQYF
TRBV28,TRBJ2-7,CASSLAGRHEQYF
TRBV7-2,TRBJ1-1,CASSLDGQATEAFF
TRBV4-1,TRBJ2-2,CASSLANTGELFF
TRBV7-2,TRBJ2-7,CASSPGYAPSYEQYF
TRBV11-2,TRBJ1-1,CASSFTEGQRNTEAFF
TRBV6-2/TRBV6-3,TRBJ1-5,CASSYPRTGWGISNQPQHF
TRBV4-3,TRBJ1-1,CASSQDRAVEAFF
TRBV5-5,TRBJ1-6,CASSLFSRGLRWYNSPLHF
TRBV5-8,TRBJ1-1,CASRPGGSTEAFF
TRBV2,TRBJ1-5,CASKGRGLSSNQPQHF
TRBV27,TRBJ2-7,CASRQAYEQYF
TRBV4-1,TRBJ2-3,CATSHDGRNTDTQYF